This TCR beta chain was captured by sequencing in a study of brain T cells in children with intractable seizures. Study-wide points: Only CDR3 sequence similarity suggested viral specificity, without known HCMV serostatus. Pre- and post-surgery blood differed in depth, so pre-surgery absences may be undersampling.

Sequencing was limited to surgery cases with top T cell transcript signatures in brain tissue. Pre-surgery treatment included at least one anti-epileptic drug. V shed 5 bases and J 10 bases; nucleotides not matched to a gene: 6. The CDR3 sequence is 11 residues long. CDR1 and CDR2 (germline): GTSNPN, SVGIG (reference sequence). This clone was seen only once. The antigen remains undetermined. Profiled with immunoSEQ multiplex PCR; TCRdb holds only in-frame clones, not every one. The sample contains about 80,000 clones, roughly 89% of which appear only once. The rearrangement uses TRBV30 and TRBJ1-1; the match to TRBD1 covers 8 bases. Material: peripheral blood, obtained at surgery. The receptor was derived from a girl aged 2-10 years with Rasmussen encephalitis and intractable seizures. The CDR3 nucleotides are TGTGCCTGGGGACAGGGCGGAGGAGCTTTCTTT. This encodes CAWGQGGGAFF. Combining the CDR3 with reference TRBV30 and TRBJ1-1 gives the whole variable domain SQTIHQWPATLVQPVGSPLSLECTVEGTSNPNLYWYRQAAGRGLQLLFYSVGIGQISSEVPQNLSASRPQDRQFILSSKKLLLSDSGFYLCAWGQGGGAFFGQGTRLTVV.